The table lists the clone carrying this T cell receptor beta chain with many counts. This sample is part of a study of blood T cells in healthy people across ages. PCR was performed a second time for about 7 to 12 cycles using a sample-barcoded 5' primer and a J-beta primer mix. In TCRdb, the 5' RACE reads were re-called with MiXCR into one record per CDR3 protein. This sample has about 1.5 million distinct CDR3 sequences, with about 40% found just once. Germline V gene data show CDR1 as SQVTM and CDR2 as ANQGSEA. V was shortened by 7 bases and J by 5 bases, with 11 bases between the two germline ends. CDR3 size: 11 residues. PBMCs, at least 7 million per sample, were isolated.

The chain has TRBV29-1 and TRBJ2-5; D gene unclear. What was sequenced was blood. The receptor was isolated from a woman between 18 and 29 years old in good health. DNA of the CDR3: TGCAGCGCCGTCCAAACGGAGACCCAGTACTTC. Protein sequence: CSAVQTETQYF.